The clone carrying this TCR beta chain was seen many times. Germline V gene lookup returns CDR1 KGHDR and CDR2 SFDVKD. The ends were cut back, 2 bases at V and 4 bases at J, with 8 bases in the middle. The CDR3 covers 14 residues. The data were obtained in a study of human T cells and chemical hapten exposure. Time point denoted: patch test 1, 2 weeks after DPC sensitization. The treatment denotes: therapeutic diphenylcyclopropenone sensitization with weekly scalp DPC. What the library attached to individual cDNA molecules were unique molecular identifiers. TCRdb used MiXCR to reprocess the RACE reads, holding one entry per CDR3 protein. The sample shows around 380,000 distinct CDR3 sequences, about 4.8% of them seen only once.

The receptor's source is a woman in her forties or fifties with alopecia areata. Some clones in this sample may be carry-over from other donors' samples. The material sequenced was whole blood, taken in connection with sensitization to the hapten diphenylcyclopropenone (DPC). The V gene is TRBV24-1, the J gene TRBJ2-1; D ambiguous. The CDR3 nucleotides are TGTGCCACCAGTGATTCCCGGGTATACAATGAGCAGTTCTTC. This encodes CATSDSRVYNEQFF.